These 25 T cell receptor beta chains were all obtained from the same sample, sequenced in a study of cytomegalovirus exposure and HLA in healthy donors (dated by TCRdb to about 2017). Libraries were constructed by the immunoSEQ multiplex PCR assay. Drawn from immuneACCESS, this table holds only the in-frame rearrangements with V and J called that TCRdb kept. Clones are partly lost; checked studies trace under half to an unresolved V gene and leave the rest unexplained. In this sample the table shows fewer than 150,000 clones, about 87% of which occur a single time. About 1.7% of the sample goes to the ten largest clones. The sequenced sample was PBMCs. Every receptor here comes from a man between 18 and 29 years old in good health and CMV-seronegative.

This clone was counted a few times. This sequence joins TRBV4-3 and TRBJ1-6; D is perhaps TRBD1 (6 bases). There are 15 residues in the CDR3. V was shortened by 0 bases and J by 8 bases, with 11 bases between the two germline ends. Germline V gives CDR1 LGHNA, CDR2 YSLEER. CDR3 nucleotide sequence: TGCGCCAGCAGCCAAGATCAGGGGTCCGATTCACCCCTCCACTTT. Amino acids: CASSQDQGSDSPLHF.

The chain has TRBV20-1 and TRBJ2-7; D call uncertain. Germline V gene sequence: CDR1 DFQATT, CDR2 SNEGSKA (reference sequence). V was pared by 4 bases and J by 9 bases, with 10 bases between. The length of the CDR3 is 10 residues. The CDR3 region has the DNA TGCAGTGCTATGTTAATAATGCAGTACTTC. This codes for CSAMLIMQYF.

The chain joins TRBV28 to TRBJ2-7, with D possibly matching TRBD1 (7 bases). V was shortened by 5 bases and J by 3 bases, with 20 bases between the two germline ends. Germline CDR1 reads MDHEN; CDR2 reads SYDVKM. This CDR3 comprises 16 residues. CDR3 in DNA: TGTGCCAGCAGTCAAGACAGGGAGGATACAATCTACGAGCAGTACTTC. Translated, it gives CASSQDREDTIYEQYF.

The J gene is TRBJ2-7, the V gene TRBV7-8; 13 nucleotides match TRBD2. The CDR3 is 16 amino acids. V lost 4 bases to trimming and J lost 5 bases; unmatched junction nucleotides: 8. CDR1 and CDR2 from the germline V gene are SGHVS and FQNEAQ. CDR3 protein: CASSSGTSGTSHEQYF. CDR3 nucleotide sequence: TGTGCCAGCAGCTCTGGGACTAGCGGGACGTCCCACGAGCAGTACTTC. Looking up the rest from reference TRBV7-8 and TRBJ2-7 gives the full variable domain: GAGVSQSPRYKVAKRGQDVALRCDPISGHVSLFWYQQALGQGPEFLTYFQNEAQLDKSGLPSDRFFAERPEGSVSTLKIQRTQQEDSAVYLCASSSGTSGTSHEQYFGPGTRLTVT.

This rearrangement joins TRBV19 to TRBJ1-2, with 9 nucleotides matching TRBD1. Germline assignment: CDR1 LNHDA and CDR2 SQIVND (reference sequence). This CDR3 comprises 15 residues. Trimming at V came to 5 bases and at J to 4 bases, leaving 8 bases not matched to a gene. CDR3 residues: CASSSPGQGIYGYTF. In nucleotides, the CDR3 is TGTGCCAGTAGTTCTCCGGGACAGGGTATCTATGGCTACACCTTC.

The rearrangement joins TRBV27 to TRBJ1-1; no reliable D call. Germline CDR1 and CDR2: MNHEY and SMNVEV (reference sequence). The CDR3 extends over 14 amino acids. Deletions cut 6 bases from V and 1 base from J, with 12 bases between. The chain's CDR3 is CASSPFSTNTEAFF. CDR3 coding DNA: TGTGCCAGCAGCCCTTTCTCTACGAACACTGAAGCTTTCTTT.

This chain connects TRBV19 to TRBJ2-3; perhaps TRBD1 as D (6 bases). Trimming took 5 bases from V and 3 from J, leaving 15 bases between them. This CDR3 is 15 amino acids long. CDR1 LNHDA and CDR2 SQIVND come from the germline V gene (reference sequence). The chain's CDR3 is CASSPHRVATDTQYF. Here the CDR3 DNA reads TGTGCCAGTAGTCCCCACAGGGTAGCGACAGATACGCAGTATTTT.

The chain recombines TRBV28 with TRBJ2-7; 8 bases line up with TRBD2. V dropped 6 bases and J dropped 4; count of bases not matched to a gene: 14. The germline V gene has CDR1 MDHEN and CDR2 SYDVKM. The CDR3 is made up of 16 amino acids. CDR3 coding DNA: TGTGCCAGCAGCCCTGCCATAGCGGGGCTTCAATACGAGCAGTACTTC. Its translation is CASSPAIAGLQYEQYF.

This CDR3 reads CASSAGTSFGEQYF. In nucleotides, the CDR3 is TGTGCCAGCAGCGCGGGGACTAGTTTCGGGGAGCAGTACTTC. V is TRBV9 and J is TRBJ2-7; TRBD2 matches 8 bases. V was clipped by 3 bases and J by 7 bases; unmatched bases: 9. The CDR3 covers 14 residues. Germline values: CDR1 SGDLS, CDR2 YYNGEE.

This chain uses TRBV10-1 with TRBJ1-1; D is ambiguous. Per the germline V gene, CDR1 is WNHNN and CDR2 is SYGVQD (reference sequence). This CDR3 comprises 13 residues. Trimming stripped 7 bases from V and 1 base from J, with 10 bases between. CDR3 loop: CASTPNRNTEAFF. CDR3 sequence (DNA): TGCGCCAGCACCCCCAACAGGAACACTGAAGCTTTCTTT.

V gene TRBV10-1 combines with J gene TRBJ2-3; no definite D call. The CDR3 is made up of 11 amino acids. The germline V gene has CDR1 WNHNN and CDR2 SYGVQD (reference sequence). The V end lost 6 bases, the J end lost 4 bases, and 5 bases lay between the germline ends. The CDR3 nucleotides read TGCGCCAGCAGCATTTCAGATACGCAGTATTTT. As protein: CASSISDTQYF.

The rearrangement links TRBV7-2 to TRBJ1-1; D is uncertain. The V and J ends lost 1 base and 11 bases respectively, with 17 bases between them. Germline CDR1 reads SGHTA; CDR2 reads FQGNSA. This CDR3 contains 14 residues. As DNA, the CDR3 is TGTGCCAGCAGCTTAGACTTCGGAGGAACAAGGGCTTTCTTT. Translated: CASSLDFGGTRAFF.

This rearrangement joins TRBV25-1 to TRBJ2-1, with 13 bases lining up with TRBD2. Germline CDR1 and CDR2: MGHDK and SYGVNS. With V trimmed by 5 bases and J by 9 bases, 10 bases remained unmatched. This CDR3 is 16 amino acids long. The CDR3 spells CASSTHGLAGAVEQFF. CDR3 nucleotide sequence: TGTGCCAGCAGTACCCATGGACTAGCGGGAGCTGTTGAGCAGTTCTTC.

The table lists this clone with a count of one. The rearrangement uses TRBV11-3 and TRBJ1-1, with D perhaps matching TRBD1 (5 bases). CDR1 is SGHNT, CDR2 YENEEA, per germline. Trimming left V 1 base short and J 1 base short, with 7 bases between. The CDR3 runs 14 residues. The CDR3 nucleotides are TGTGCCAGCAGCTTAGCAGGGAAGAACACTGAAGCTTTCTTT. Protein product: CASSLAGKNTEAFF.

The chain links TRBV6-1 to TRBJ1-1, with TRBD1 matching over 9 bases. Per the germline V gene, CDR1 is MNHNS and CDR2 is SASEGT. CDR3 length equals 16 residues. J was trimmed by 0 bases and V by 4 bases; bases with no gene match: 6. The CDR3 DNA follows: TGTGCCAGCAGTGGACCGGACAGGGGAATGAACACTGAAGCTTTCTTT. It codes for CASSGPDRGMNTEAFF.

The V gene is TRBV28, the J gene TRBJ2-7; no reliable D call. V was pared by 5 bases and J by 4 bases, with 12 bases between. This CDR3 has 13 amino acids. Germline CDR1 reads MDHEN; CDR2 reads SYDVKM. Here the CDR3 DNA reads TGTGCCAGCAGTCCATCAGAACGTTACGAGCAGTACTTC. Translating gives CASSPSERYEQYF.

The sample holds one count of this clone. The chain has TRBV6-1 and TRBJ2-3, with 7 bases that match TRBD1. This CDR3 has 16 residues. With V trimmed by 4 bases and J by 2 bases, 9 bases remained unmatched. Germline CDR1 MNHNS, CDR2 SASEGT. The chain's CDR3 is CASSGTTGFVTDTQYF. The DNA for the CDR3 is TGTGCCAGCAGTGGAACGACAGGGTTTGTCACAGATACGCAGTATTTT.

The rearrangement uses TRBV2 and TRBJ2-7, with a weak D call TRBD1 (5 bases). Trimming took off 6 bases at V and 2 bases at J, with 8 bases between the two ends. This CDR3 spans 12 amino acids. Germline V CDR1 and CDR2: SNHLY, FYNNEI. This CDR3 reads CASRAGTYEQYF. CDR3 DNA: TGTGCCAGCAGGGCAGGGACCTACGAGCAGTACTTC.

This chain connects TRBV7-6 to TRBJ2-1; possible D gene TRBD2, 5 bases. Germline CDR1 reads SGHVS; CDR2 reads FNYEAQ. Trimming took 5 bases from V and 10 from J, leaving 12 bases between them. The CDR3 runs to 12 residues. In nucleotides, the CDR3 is TGTGCCAGCAGCCTAAATGGGGAGGAGCAGTTCTTC. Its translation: CASSLNGEEQFF.

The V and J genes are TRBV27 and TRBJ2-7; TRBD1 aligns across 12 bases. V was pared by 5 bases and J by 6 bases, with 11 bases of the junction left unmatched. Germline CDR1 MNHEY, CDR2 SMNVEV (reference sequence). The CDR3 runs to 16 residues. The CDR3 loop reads CASSPRDRGRLLEQYF. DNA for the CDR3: TGTGCCAGCAGTCCCAGGGACAGGGGGCGTTTGCTCGAGCAGTACTTC.

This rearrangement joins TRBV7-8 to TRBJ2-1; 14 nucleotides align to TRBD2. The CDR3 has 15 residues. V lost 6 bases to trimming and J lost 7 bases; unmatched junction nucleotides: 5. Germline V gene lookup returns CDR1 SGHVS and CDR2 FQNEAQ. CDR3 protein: CASRPWTSGGNEQFF. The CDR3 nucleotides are TGTGCCAGCAGACCTTGGACTAGCGGGGGGAATGAGCAGTTCTTC.

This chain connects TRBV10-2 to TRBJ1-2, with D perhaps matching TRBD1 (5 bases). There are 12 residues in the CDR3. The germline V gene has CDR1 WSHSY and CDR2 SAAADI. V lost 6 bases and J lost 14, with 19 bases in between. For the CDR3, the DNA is TGCGCCAGCAGCCGTGGGGAAGGGGCGAATACCTTC. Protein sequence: CASSRGEGANTF.

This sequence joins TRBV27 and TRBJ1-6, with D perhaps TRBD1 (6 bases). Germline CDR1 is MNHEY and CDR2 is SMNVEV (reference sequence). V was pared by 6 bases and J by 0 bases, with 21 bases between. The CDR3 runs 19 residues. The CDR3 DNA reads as TGTGCCAGCAGAGTCCTAAAATGGGACACCGACTCCTATAATTCACCCCTCCACTTT. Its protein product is CASRVLKWDTDSYNSPLHF.

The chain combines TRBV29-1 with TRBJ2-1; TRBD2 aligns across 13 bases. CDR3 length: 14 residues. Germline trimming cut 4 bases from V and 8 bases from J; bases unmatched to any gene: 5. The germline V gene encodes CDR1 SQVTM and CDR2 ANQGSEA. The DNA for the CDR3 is TGCAGCGTTGGGACTAGCGGGAGTTGGTATGAGCAGTTCTTC. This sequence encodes CSVGTSGSWYEQFF.

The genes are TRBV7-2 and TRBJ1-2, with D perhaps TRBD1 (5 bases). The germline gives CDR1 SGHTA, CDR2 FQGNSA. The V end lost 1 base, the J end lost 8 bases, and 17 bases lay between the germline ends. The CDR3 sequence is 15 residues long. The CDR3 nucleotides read TGTGCCAGCAGCTTAGGGGGCAGACAGCCCCTGGGCTACACCTTC. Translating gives CASSLGGRQPLGYTF.